Listed here are 9 T cell receptor beta chains from one sample, sequenced in a study of vaccination and CD4 T cells after COVID-19 (dated by TCRdb to 2022 to 2024). These receptors' antigens are unknown. In light of the paper, this sample's treatment or condition label describes: roughly 10-day PBMC culture with coronavirus spike peptide pools or control peptides (ViraFEST assay). The method was PCR. Sequencing relied on an Illumina iSeq 100. DNA from cultured CD4+ T cells was subjected to TCR sequencing with the Oncomine TCR Beta short-read assay at the Johns Hopkins FTIC core. TCRdb reprocessing: public reads trimmed at Q25 with fastp, clones called with MiXCR, in-frame beta chains kept. CDR3 protein sequences are deduplicated, and each keeps its most common genes and DNA. In this sample the table shows 15,000 or so distinct CDR3 sequences, approximately 47% of which occur a single time. The ten largest clones add up to about 18% of the sample.

The sequencing used CD4+ T cells from blood, cultured in vitro, collected before SARS-CoV-2 vaccination. The receptors were gathered from a human donor who received a COVID-19 vaccine.

This clonotype was seen a few times. The rearrangement joins TRBV7-2 to TRBJ2-1, with 8 bases aligning to TRBD2. Unmatched junction bases numbered 3, after V lost 1 base and J lost 4 bases. The germline gives CDR1 SGHTA, CDR2 FQGNSA. This CDR3 comprises 15 residues. The CDR3 nucleotides are TGTGCCAGCAGCTTAGGGGGACTAGGTTACAATGAGCAGTTCTTC. Its translation is CASSLGGLGYNEQFF.

This clonotype was recorded a few times. This chain uses TRBV6-1 with TRBJ2-7; 7 bases align to TRBD1. This CDR3 is built from 15 residues. V lost 8 bases to trimming and J lost 2 bases; unmatched junction nucleotides: 12. Per germline, CDR1 MNHNS and CDR2 SASEGT. DNA for the CDR3: TGTGCCAGCCAGTACAACCGGGACAGCACCTACGAGCAGTACTTC. It codes for CASQYNRDSTYEQYF.

The chain recombines TRBV12-3 or TRBV12-4 with TRBJ2-7; D may be TRBD1 or TRBD2 (5 bases each). CDR3 size: 15 residues. V lost 8 bases to trimming and J lost 3 bases, with 20 bases between them. CDR3 DNA: TGTGCCAGCCAAGGGGACGAGGCGAAAGGCTACGAGCAGTACTTC. It yields the protein CASQGDEAKGYEQYF.

The J gene is TRBJ2-5, the V gene TRBV6-2 or TRBV6-3; 10 nucleotides match TRBD2. The V gene's germline CDR1 is MNHEY and CDR2 SVGEGT. The CDR3 is 16 residues long. J gave up 2 bases and V 0 bases, and 3 bases lay outside the gene matches. The DNA for the CDR3 is TGTGCCAGCAGTTACTCAAGGACTAGCGGACAAGAGACCCAGTACTTC. Its protein is CASSYSRTSGQETQYF.

This rearrangement joins TRBV6-1 to TRBJ1-1; 10 bases are a match to TRBD1. Germline assignment: CDR1 MNHNS and CDR2 SASEGT. V lost 8 bases to trimming and J lost 6 bases; unmatched junction nucleotides: 6. This CDR3 has 13 residues. CDR3 residues: CASSRDRGPEAFF. CDR3 sequence (DNA): TGTGCCAGCTCCCGTGACAGGGGGCCTGAAGCTTTCTTT.

The V gene is TRBV5-1, the J gene TRBJ1-1; D call uncertain. V was pared by 4 bases and J by 1 base, with 11 bases between. The germline gives CDR1 SGHRS, CDR2 YFSETQ. This CDR3 is 14 amino acids long. CDR3: CASSLLQENTEAFF. CDR3 coding DNA: TGCGCCAGCAGCCTCCTCCAGGAGAACACTGAAGCTTTCTTT.

This clonotype has just a few counts. This sequence joins TRBV20-1 and TRBJ2-3, with no clear D. This CDR3 contains 11 residues. CDR1 is DFQATT and CDR2 is SNEGSKA in the germline V gene (reference sequence). V lost 5 bases and J 0 bases, leaving 3 bases between the germline ends. The CDR3 region is CSAGSTDTQYF. CDR3 DNA: TGCAGTGCTGGTAGCACAGATACGCAGTATTTT.

This chain connects TRBV20-1 to TRBJ1-6; D remains ambiguous. V gave up 3 bases and J gave up 7 bases, with 16 bases separating them. CDR3 length: 15 amino acids. Germline V CDR1 and CDR2: DFQATT, SNEGSKA (reference sequence). The CDR3, as DNA: TGCAGTGCTAGGGTAAACAAATCCGGAAATTCACCCCTCCACTTT. This codes for CSARVNKSGNSPLHF.

V gene TRBV21-1 combines with J gene TRBJ1-1. TRBV21-1 is reported as a pseudogene. This CDR3 has 13 residues. CDR3 residues: CASSYSMNTEAFF. In DNA, the CDR3 is TGTGCCAGCAGTTACAGCATGAACACTGAAGCTTTCTTT.